A selection of T cell receptor beta chains follows, all from one sample in a study of regulatory T cells in long-lasting Graves disease. TCRdb re-called the multiplex PCR reads through MiXCR, storing one row per CDR3 protein. The sample includes 440,000 or so distinct CDR3 sequences, roughly 15% of them seen just once. The sample was also reused in another study, on T cells in Graves' hyperthyroidism and ophthalmopathy.

The sequenced sample was peripheral blood mononuclear cells (PBMCs), obtained at new diagnosis, from a patient treated with antithyroid drugs. The receptors come from a woman under 40 with Graves disease. The CDR3 runs from the conserved cysteine through the conserved F or W. The D gene is left open where the match is weak. The size of a clone is reported for some rows only, either as once, few or many, or as a class for expanded clones.

abundance,j_gene,len,d_gene,v_gene,CDR3nt,CDR3aa
NA,TRBJ2-7,14,TRBD1,TRBV10-3,TGTGCCATCAGTAACAGGGGCGCCTGGGGCGAGCAGTACTTC,CAISNRGAWGEQYF
many,TRBJ1-5,15,NA,TRBV2,TGTGCCAGCACCAGTGGGCCTTATAGCAATCAGCCCCAGCATTTT,CASTSGPYSNQPQHF
many,TRBJ2-7,16,NA,TRBV7-8,TGTGCCAGCAGCTTAGCGCGGGGCAGGAGTCTGCACGAGCAGTACTTC,CASSLARGRSLHEQYF
many,TRBJ2-5,16,NA,TRBV7-9,TGTGCCAGCAGCCTACGGGCCCATGGCTTACTGGGGGCCCAGTACTTC,CASSLRAHGLLGAQYF
few,TRBJ1-4,16,NA,TRBV11-2,TGTGCCAGCAGCGCCGGGGAGCGGGGGTCGGGTGAAAAACTGTTTTTT,CASSAGERGSGEKLFF
few,TRBJ2-1,15,NA,TRBV6-2/TRBV6-3,TGTGCCAGCAGTTACTCGAATCGCGGATACAATGAGCAGTTCTTC,CASSYSNRGYNEQFF
NA,TRBJ2-3,13,NA,TRBV29-1,TGCAGCGTTGAGACTCGGTTCACAGATACGCAGTATTTT,CSVETRFTDTQYF
NA,TRBJ2-2,13,NA,TRBV5-6,TGTGCCAGCAGCTCACTTGTTATCGGGGAGCTGTTTTTT,CASSSLVIGELFF
NA,TRBJ2-7,15,TRBD1,TRBV6-2/TRBV6-3,TGTGCCAGCAGTTACTCTACAGGGGGGATCTACGAGCAGTACTTC,CASSYSTGGIYEQYF
NA,TRBJ2-3,15,TRBD1,TRBV10-3,TGTGCCATCAGTGGGAGGACAGGGGGCAGAGATACGCAGTATTTT,CAISGRTGGRDTQYF
many,TRBJ2-7,13,NA,TRBV14,TGTGCCAGCAGCCAAAGCCCCCACTACGAGCAGTACTTC,CASSQSPHYEQYF
many,TRBJ2-3,18,NA,TRBV27,TGTGCCAGCAGTTTATATCCTTCCCCCCGGGGGCCCGTCCATACGCAGTATTTT,CASSLYPSPRGPVHTQYF
NA,TRBJ2-1,15,TRBD2,TRBV20-1,TGCAGTGCTAGAGCCCTAGCGGGAGGGCAAAATGAGCAGTTCTTC,CSARALAGGQNEQFF
many,TRBJ1-5,14,NA,TRBV12-3/TRBV12-4,TGTGCCAGCAGTTCCCGGGGGTACAATCAGCCCCAGCATTTT,CASSSRGYNQPQHF
NA,TRBJ1-6,14,NA,TRBV2,TGTGCCAGCAAGCGAAGGGACACTAATTCACCCCTCCACTTT,CASKRRDTNSPLHF
few,TRBJ2-1,16,NA,TRBV7-8,TGTGCCAGCAGCACCTGGTGGTGGAGTACAGGGAATGAGCAGTTCTTC,CASSTWWWSTGNEQFF
NA,TRBJ1-5,14,NA,TRBV11-2,TGTGCCAGCAGCTTAGAAATTGGCAATCAGCCCCAGCATTTT,CASSLEIGNQPQHF
NA,TRBJ2-1,15,NA,TRBV3-1,TGTGCCAGCAGTTACTTATCGAGACAGGACGATGAGCAGTTCTTC,CASSYLSRQDDEQFF
many,TRBJ2-7,12,NA,TRBV28,TGTGCCAGCAGTCGACTAGGGAATAGGCAGTACTTC,CASSRLGNRQYF
few,TRBJ1-3,14,NA,TRBV9,TGTGCCAGCAGCGTTGGCAGTCCTGGAAACACCATATATTTT,CASSVGSPGNTIYF
many,TRBJ2-7,15,TRBD2,TRBV10-2,TGCGCCAGCAGTGAGAGTCTAGCGGGGCTTTACGAGCAGTACTTC,CASSESLAGLYEQYF
many,TRBJ1-2,13,NA,TRBV12-3/TRBV12-4,TGTGCCAGCAGTTCCGACGGAGAGGGCGGCTACACCTTC,CASSSDGEGGYTF
many,TRBJ1-4,14,NA,TRBV15,TGTGCCACCAGGAGGGACACCCGTAATGAAAAACTGTTTTTT,CATRRDTRNEKLFF
NA,TRBJ1-2,14,NA,TRBV27,TGTGCCAGCAGTTCCTTCGTCAGGCCCTATGGCTACACCTTC,CASSSFVRPYGYTF
few,TRBJ1-2,13,NA,TRBV27,TGTGCCAGCAGCCCCAACGGTAACTATGGCTACACCTTC,CASSPNGNYGYTF
many,TRBJ2-7,12,NA,TRBV28,TGTGCCAGCAGCAAACAGGGTCGCGAGCAGTACTTC,CASSKQGREQYF